The 28 T cell receptor beta chains below were found in one sample sequenced in a study of T cells expressing NK-cell markers. Each CDR3 protein gets one entry in TCRdb, which reprocessed the 5' RACE reads and gives no DNA. The sample has 550,000 or so distinct CDR3 sequences; the top ten hold approximately 3.5%. The sample was blood T cells: a sorted CD56 or NKG2C T cell subset, CD4+ or CD8+ T cells, or bulk PBMC T cells (not recorded which). The receptors derive from a man aged 18 to 29 in good health.

The CDR3 region is CASSQTGGGADGELFF. The chain recombines TRBV7-9 with TRBJ2-2; no DNA is available, so the TRBD1 call from TCRdb remains unchecked. Germline V gene data show CDR1 as SEHNR and CDR2 as FQNEAQ (reference sequence). This CDR3 comprises 16 residues.

The chain couples TRBV27 to TRBJ2-2; the TRBD2 assignment by TCRdb is unverifiable without DNA. This CDR3 is built from 14 residues. Looked up from germline, CDR1 is MNHEY and CDR2 is SMNVEV (reference sequence). CDR3 sequence reads: CASSYLGPSGELFF.

The chain uses TRBV28 and TRBJ2-3; lacking DNA, the TRBD2 call made by TCRdb goes unchecked. The CDR3 is 15 amino acids. Germline-derived CDR1 and CDR2 are MDHEN and SYDVKM. The CDR3 reads CASSLWTSPGDTQYF.

The chain uses TRBV7-2 and TRBJ1-4. The CDR3 contains 19 residues. CDR1 SGHTA and CDR2 FQGNSA come from the germline V gene. CDR3 region: CASSLGARAGFRTNEKLFF.

The chain carries TRBV15 and TRBJ2-5. Germline loops: CDR1 LNHNV, CDR2 YYDKDF (reference sequence). The CDR3 has 13 amino acids. The CDR3 protein is CATSSKYQETQYF.

The J gene is TRBJ1-5, the V gene TRBV6-1; the TCRdb D gene call, TRBD1, has no DNA to confirm it. The CDR3 consists of 17 residues. Germline loops: CDR1 MNHNS, CDR2 SASEGT. The chain's CDR3 is CASSGRQTGLRNQPQHF.

The chain joins TRBV7-3 to TRBJ2-5; the TCRdb call, TRBD2, lacks DNA for checking. This CDR3 is built from 15 residues. Germline V gives CDR1 SGHTA, CDR2 FQGTGA. CDR3 amino acids: CASSLQGRHQETQYF.

The chain employs TRBV6-2 or TRBV6-3 and TRBJ2-1; lacking DNA, the TRBD2 call made by TCRdb goes unchecked. The length of the CDR3 is 16 residues. Per the germline V gene, CDR1 is MNHEY and CDR2 is SVGEGT. CDR3 amino acids: CASTLARLAEYNEQFF.

V usage is TRBV11-2 and J usage is TRBJ2-5. This CDR3 comprises 12 residues. Per the germline V gene, CDR1 is SGHAT and CDR2 is FQNNGV. The CDR3 loop is CASGGYQETQYF. Filled out from reference TRBV11-2 and TRBJ2-5, the complete variable domain reads EAGVAQSPRYKIIEKRQSVAFWCNPISGHATLYWYQQILGQGPKLLIQFQNNGVVDDSQLPKDRFSAERLKGVDSTLKIQPAKLEDSAVYLCASGGYQETQYFGPGTRLLVL.

The J gene is TRBJ1-1, the V gene TRBV29-1; TCRdb gives TRBD1 as the D gene, but with no DNA this cannot be confirmed. Germline V lookup: CDR1 SQVTM, CDR2 ANQGSEA. The CDR3 is made up of 14 amino acids. Here the CDR3 reads CSVQEGQRNTEAFF. The whole variable domain, filled in from reference TRBV29-1 and TRBJ1-1, reads SAVISQKPSRDICQRGTSLTIQCQVDSQVTMMFWYRQQPGQSLTLIATANQGSEATYESGFVIDKFPISRPNLTFSTLTVSNMSPEDSSIYLCSVQEGQRNTEAFFGQGTRLTVV.

J is TRBJ2-2 and V is TRBV5-1. The CDR3 extends over 12 amino acids. CDR1 and CDR2 (germline): SGHRS, YFSETQ. CDR3: CASSLSLRELFF.

V usage is TRBV5-1 and J usage is TRBJ2-3. The length of the CDR3 is 16 residues. CDR1 SGHRS and CDR2 YFSETQ come from the germline V gene. The CDR3 is CASSIRLDGSTDTQYF.

This chain links TRBV12-3 or TRBV12-4 with TRBJ1-1; lacking DNA, the TRBD1 call made by TCRdb goes unchecked. This CDR3 has 14 amino acids. CDR3 protein: CASTGGTGDTEAFF.

The chain couples TRBV6-1 to TRBJ1-2; lacking DNA, the TRBD1 call made by TCRdb goes unchecked. The germline CDR1 and CDR2 sequences are MNHNS and SASEGT. This CDR3 spans 13 amino acids. CDR3 region: CASSEAGIYGYTF.

The chain carries TRBV12-3 or TRBV12-4 and TRBJ1-6; TCRdb calls TRBD1, which cannot be checked without DNA. The CDR3 length is 14 residues. This CDR3 is CASSHAPQGSPLHF.

The genes are TRBV20-1 and TRBJ2-4. The germline V gene has CDR1 DFQATT and CDR2 SNEGSKA (reference sequence). The CDR3 runs 17 residues. CDR3 sequence: CSARVLAFLLAKNIQYF.

The CDR3 is CASSHRQDTYEQYF. This chain uses TRBV18 with TRBJ2-7; the TCRdb D gene call, TRBD1, has no DNA to confirm it. Germline values: CDR1 KGHSH, CDR2 LQKENI. The CDR3 is made up of 14 amino acids.

V usage is TRBV12-3 or TRBV12-4 and J usage is TRBJ1-6; TCRdb outputs TRBD1, but without DNA this stays unchecked. The CDR3 runs to 18 residues. CDR3 sequence reads: CASSPRLQGGGYNSPLHF.

V is TRBV20-1 and J is TRBJ2-3; TCRdb designates TRBD1, a call that cannot be tested without DNA. The length of the CDR3 is 15 residues. Germline-derived CDR1 and CDR2 are DFQATT and SNEGSKA (reference sequence). The CDR3 is CSARAPGQGVGTQYF.

The chain carries TRBV10-3 and TRBJ1-2; the TCRdb D gene call, TRBD1, has no DNA to confirm it. Germline values: CDR1 ENHRY, CDR2 SYGVKD. The CDR3 extends over 12 amino acids. CDR3: CAISDQGEGYTF.

The chain is built from TRBV12-3 or TRBV12-4 and TRBJ2-6; the TCRdb D gene call, TRBD1, has no DNA to confirm it. The CDR3 loop spans 18 amino acids. The CDR3 here is CASTSFGGVYSGANVLTF.

The J gene is TRBJ2-3, the V gene TRBV7-8; lacking DNA, the TRBD1 call made by TCRdb goes unchecked. The CDR3 extends over 12 amino acids. Germline-derived CDR1 and CDR2 are SGHVS and FQNEAQ. This CDR3 reads CASSLVVSERYF.

V usage is TRBV20-1 and J usage is TRBJ2-7; TCRdb selects TRBD2, and the lack of DNA leaves this call unchecked. CDR3 size: 17 residues. Germline V lookup: CDR1 DFQATT, CDR2 SNEGSKA (reference sequence). CDR3 sequence: CSASRPSGYTSSYEQYF.

This chain links TRBV20-1 with TRBJ1-4; TCRdb reports TRBD1, a call that lacks DNA to check it against. This CDR3 has 13 residues. Germline V gene sequence: CDR1 DFQATT, CDR2 SNEGSKA (reference sequence). The CDR3 protein is CSARLDRGVKLFF.

This chain joins TRBV2 and TRBJ2-5; absent DNA, TCRdb's TRBD1 call cannot be checked. Germline-derived CDR1 and CDR2 are SNHLY and FYNNEI. This CDR3 contains 16 residues. CDR3 region: CASSTVTGTGVETQYF.

This chain links TRBV29-1 with TRBJ2-1. Germline V gives CDR1 SQVTM, CDR2 ANQGSEA. CDR3 size: 15 residues. This CDR3 is CSGDTTGGSYNEQFF.

V usage is TRBV29-1 and J usage is TRBJ2-1; TCRdb outputs TRBD2, but without DNA this stays unchecked. The CDR3 consists of 18 residues. Germline V gives CDR1 SQVTM, CDR2 ANQGSEA. The CDR3 loop reads CSVDLRTSGRGAYNEQFF.

This chain links TRBV7-2 with TRBJ1-1; the TRBD1 assignment by TCRdb is unverifiable without DNA. The CDR3 covers 14 residues. From germline, CDR1 is SGHTA and CDR2 FQGNSA. This CDR3 is CASSFATGNTEAFF.